Sequencing of this T cell receptor (beta chain) was carried out in a study of T-cell reconstitution after alpha-beta-depleted transplantation in children. The study, taken as a whole, reports: Day-60 TCRbeta diversity that was high in some patients was derived from surviving recipient T cells and thymic progenitors. Once a year had passed after transplant, T-cell counts and diversity came mostly from newly produced T cells. Reportedly, only several hundred clones from non-depleted graft cells drove alpha-beta T-cell counts at about two months.

Germline V lookup: CDR1 MNHNY, CDR2 SVGAGI (reference sequence). The CDR3 spans 13 residues. V gave up 5 bases and J gave up 4 bases, with 12 bases separating them. This sample's TCRbeta library carried unique molecular identifier barcodes. TCRdb passed the PCR reads through MiXCR, listing each CDR3 protein once. There are 250,000 to 300,000 distinct CDR3 sequences in the sample; roughly 8.2% occur only once, and approximately 9.6% lies in the top ten. On this clonotype: The antigen is unknown.

The source is a female patient between 2 and 15 years old who had a stem cell transplant for Fanconi anemia, so the T cells may come from the graft donor. This chain links TRBV6-6 with TRBJ2-7; D unclear. The sample consisted of peripheral blood, taken 360 days after TCRalphabeta/CD19-depleted stem cell transplant. CDR3 residues: CASSAPLSYEQYF. The DNA of the CDR3 is TGTGCCAGCAGTGCGCCTCTCTCTTACGAGCAGTACTTC.